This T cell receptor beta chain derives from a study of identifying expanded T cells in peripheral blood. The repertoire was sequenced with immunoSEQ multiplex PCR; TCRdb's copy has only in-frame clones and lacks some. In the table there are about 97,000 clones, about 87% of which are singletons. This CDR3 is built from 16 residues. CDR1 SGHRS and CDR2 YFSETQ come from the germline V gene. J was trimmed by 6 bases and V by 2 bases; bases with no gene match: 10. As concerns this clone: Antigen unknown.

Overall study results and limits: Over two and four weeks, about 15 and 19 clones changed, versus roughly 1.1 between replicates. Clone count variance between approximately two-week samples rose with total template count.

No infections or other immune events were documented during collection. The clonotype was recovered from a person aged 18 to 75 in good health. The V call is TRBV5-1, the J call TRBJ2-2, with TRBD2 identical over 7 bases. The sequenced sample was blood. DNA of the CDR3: TGCGCCAGCAGCTTCCTAGCGGCTCCGGGGGCCGGGGAGCTGTTTTTT. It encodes CASSFLAAPGAGELFF.